This TCR beta chain comes out of a study of siplizumab effects on memory and regulatory T cells. Germline V gene sequence: CDR1 SNHLY, CDR2 FYNNEI. This CDR3 has 14 residues. V was cut by 7 bases and J by 0 bases, with 10 bases left in between. Here immunoSEQ multiplex PCR was the method, and the copy in TCRdb shows in-frame clones only, minus some. The sample consists of more than 85,000 clones, just over 90% of them appearing once. The receptor comes from a human donor in good health. The chain employs TRBV2 and TRBJ2-4, with D possibly being TRBD1 (6 bases). Sequenced material: Tregs sorted from blood. The CDR3 DNA sequence: TGTGCCAGCAACAGGGCACTAGCCAAAAACATTCAGTACTTC. Translating it yields CASNRALAKNIQYF.